This T cell receptor (beta chain) was captured in a study of OX40 agonist ivuxolimab in advanced cancers. Notes on the research overall: Ivuxolimab was a fully human IgG2 agonistic monoclonal antibody targeting the costimulatory receptor OX40 (CD134). Intravenous ivuxolimab was administered to patients every 2 weeks at six dose levels: 0.01, 0.1, 0.3, 1.5, 3 and 10 mg/kg. Of the 50 to 55 patients in dose escalation, some 20 had hepatocellular carcinoma, around 15 had melanoma, 9 had renal cell carcinoma and 9 had head and neck cancer. In the dose-escalation cohort, about four fifths of patients were male, and the mean age was approximately 60 years with a range of roughly 23 to 79. Prior anti-PD-1, anti-PD-L1 or anti-CTLA-4 therapy was permitted, and checkpoint inhibitors had been received by less than 45% of dose-escalation patients. Three dose-escalation patients achieved partial responses, one with hepatocellular carcinoma and two with cutaneous melanoma. The purpose of peripheral TCRbeta sequencing was to test whether ivuxolimab changed TCR sequence diversity and led to clonal T-cell expansion. The monotherapy dose-escalation portion (N of about 57 patients) of the phase I ivuxolimab trial is reported in the paper. What the study reported, not specific to this receptor: Antigen specificity was not determined for the clonally expanded peripheral T cells. At doses of 0.1 to 3.0 mg/kg, clonal expansion of both CD4+ and CD8+ blood T cells was observed from baseline to week 6. After ivuxolimab, expanded clones were on average more numerous among CD8+ T cells than among CD4+ T cells. In partial responders in the 0.1-3.0 mg/kg groups, normalized peripheral clonal expansion was found to be among the lowest, especially among CD8+ T cells. Low levels of normalized T-cell clonal expansion were also seen in some nonresponding patients.

Sequences SGHVS (CDR1) and FNYEAQ (CDR2) are obtained from the germline V gene. The CDR3 measures 17 amino acids from cysteine to phenylalanine. Only CDR3 DNA remains: 51 bases, in frame from the first base. V has 1 base trimmed and J has 1 base trimmed; junction bases matching no gene number 4. The trial excluded patients who had a history of autoimmune disease or were on systemic immunosuppression. Peripheral blood for TCR sequencing was collected from all dose cohorts at baseline, on cycle 4 day 1, and on cycle 7 day 1. Samples came from an open-label, multicenter, first-in-human phase I dose-escalation trial of ivuxolimab. Adults with locally advanced or metastatic melanoma, renal cell, hepatocellular, or head and neck squamous cell carcinoma were enrolled in the trial. Before TCR sequencing, CD4+ T cells and CD8+ T cells from peripheral blood were sorted into separate populations. Genomic DNA was extracted from sorted cells for sequencing of the TCRbeta CDR3 region. TCRbeta CDR3 regions were sequenced using the immunoSEQ Assay. TCRdb limited this immuneACCESS table to in-frame rearrangements with V and J called. A share of clones is missing; checked studies link under half to unresolved V genes, and the rest is unexplained. The sample includes some 19,000 clones, with more than 60% observed a single time. Roughly a third of the sample lies in the top ten.

As regards this clone: What antigen it recognizes has not been identified. Base qualities are not provided; no much larger clone lies one nucleotide away.

The receptor chain draws on TRBV7-6 and TRBJ2-3; 11 central nucleotides agree with TRBD2. The sample in question was CD4+ or CD8+ T cells sorted from blood, obtained in a trial of the OX40 agonist ivuxolimab. The source of this sequence is an adult with an advanced solid tumor such as melanoma, head and neck, liver or kidney cancer. The DNA reads TGTGCCAGCAGCTTAGGGGAACTAGCGGGGGGCACAGATACGCAGTATTTT. This translates into CASSLGELAGGTDTQYF.